Shown below are 25 T cell receptor beta chains from a single sample sequenced in a study of blood T cells in healthy people across ages. Combining a sample-barcoded 5' primer with a J-beta primer mix, a second PCR ran for about 7 to 11 cycles. A single record per CDR3 protein comes from TCRdb applying MiXCR to the 5' RACE reads. The sample holds about 320,000 distinct CDR3 sequences, about 25% seen once. Sequenced input: blood. The receptors derive from a woman in her 70s in good health.

J is TRBJ2-3 and V is TRBV3-1; 11 nucleotides align to TRBD1. The V gene end was trimmed by 4 bases and the J gene end by 5 bases; junction bases not matched to a gene: 5. Per germline, CDR1 LGHDT and CDR2 YNNKEL (reference sequence). This CDR3 region has 15 residues. The CDR3 reads CASSPRTGGLDTQYF. CDR3 DNA sequence: TGTGCCAGCAGCCCCCGGACAGGGGGCTTAGATACGCAGTATTTT.

This clonotype appeared many times. The chain uses TRBV29-1 and TRBJ2-5, with D possibly TRBD2 on 6 matching bases. The tail of the sequence fits TRBJ2-1 better, so the J call may be wrong. The CDR3 runs to 13 residues. The germline gives CDR1 SQVTM, CDR2 ANQGSEA. As DNA, the CDR3 is TGCAGCGTTGTAGGGAGGTTCTACAATGAGCAGTTCTTC. It codes for CSVVGRFYNEQFF.

V usage is TRBV3-1 and J usage is TRBJ2-5, with TRBD2 identical over 12 bases. The germline V gene has CDR1 LGHDT and CDR2 YNNKEL (reference sequence). CDR3 length: 16 amino acids. Losses at the gene ends were 0 bases for V and 3 bases for J; bases not matched to a gene: 2. The CDR3 region has the DNA TGTGCCAGCAGCCAAGAACGACTAGCGGGAGAAGAGACCCAGTACTTC. Encoded protein: CASSQERLAGEETQYF.

The chain joins TRBV7-8 to TRBJ2-5; possible D gene TRBD1, 7 bases. V lost 5 bases and J 2 bases, leaving 18 bases between the germline ends. This CDR3 spans 16 amino acids. Germline CDR1 and CDR2: SGHVS and FQNEAQ. This chain's CDR3 is CASSPRVGGQQETQYF. The CDR3 coding sequence is TGTGCCAGCAGCCCTAGAGTGGGGGGACAGCAAGAGACCCAGTACTTC. The complete variable domain, with remaining parts taken from reference TRBV7-8 and TRBJ2-5, reads GAGVSQSPRYKVAKRGQDVALRCDPISGHVSLFWYQQALGQGPEFLTYFQNEAQLDKSGLPSDRFFAERPEGSVSTLKIQRTQQEDSAVYLCASSPRVGGQQETQYFGPGTRLLVL.

This clonotype was observed a handful of times. This sequence joins TRBV13 and TRBJ2-6; TRBD2 is a possible D gene (5 bases). CDR1 is PRHDT and CDR2 is FYEKMQ in the germline V gene (reference sequence). This CDR3 spans 17 amino acids. Deletions cut 4 bases from V and 0 bases from J, with 13 bases between. In nucleotides, the CDR3 is TGTGCCAGCAGCTACAGAGGGATTTCCTCTGGGGCCAACGTCCTGACTTTC. Translating it yields CASSYRGISSGANVLTF. The full variable domain, rest sourced from reference TRBV13 and TRBJ2-6, is AAGVIQSPRHLIKEKRETATLKCYPIPRHDTVYWYQQGPGQDPQFLISFYEKMQSDKGSIPDRFSAQQFSDYHSELNMSSLELGDSALYFCASSYRGISSGANVLTFGAGSRLTVL.

The chain recombines TRBV2 with TRBJ1-2, with D possibly TRBD1 on 5 matching bases. The CDR3 is 13 residues long. Trimming removed 6 bases at V and 7 bases at J, with 15 bases between. Germline V lookup: CDR1 SNHLY, CDR2 FYNNEI. The CDR3 DNA follows: TGTGCCAGCAGGGGGGAGGGGACGTTTGGCTACACCTTC. Protein: CASRGEGTFGYTF.

This clonotype was seen a handful of times. The chain joins TRBV3-1 to TRBJ1-2; weak D call: TRBD1 (6 bases). The CDR3 runs 15 residues. The germline V and J ends were trimmed by 4 bases and 4 bases, with 16 bases remaining between them. Germline loops: CDR1 LGHDT, CDR2 YNNKEL (reference sequence). The CDR3 is CASSPAEGGGYGYTF. In DNA form, the CDR3 reads TGTGCCAGCAGCCCAGCGGAAGGAGGGGGCTATGGCTACACCTTC. Complete variable domain (other parts from reference TRBV3-1 and TRBJ1-2): DTAVSQTPKYLVTQMGNDKSIKCEQNLGHDTMYWYKQDSKKFLKIMFSYNNKELIINETVPNRFSPKSPDKAHLNLHINSLELGDSAVYFCASSPAEGGGYGYTFGSGTRLTVV.

A few counts support this clonotype. This chain links TRBV19 with TRBJ2-3, with D tentatively TRBD1 (6 bases). This CDR3 has 16 amino acids. The V gene's germline CDR1 is LNHDA and CDR2 SQIVND (reference sequence). Trimming stripped 3 bases from V and 8 bases from J, with 21 bases between. The CDR3 nucleotides read TGTGCCAGTAGTATGACACAGGGTTGGGGATCGGGTACGCAGTATTTT. This translates into CASSMTQGWGSGTQYF.

This clonotype occurred many times. J is TRBJ2-5 and V is TRBV5-1; tentatively, D is TRBD1 (5 bases). This CDR3 region has 14 residues. V shed 5 bases and J shed 0 bases, with 11 bases lying between them. Germline V gene sequence: CDR1 SGHRS, CDR2 YFSETQ. The CDR3 DNA follows: TGCGCCAGCAGGGAGTGGGGCAACCAAGAGACCCAGTACTTC. Encoded protein: CASREWGNQETQYF.

The V and J genes are TRBV29-1 and TRBJ2-5, with D perhaps matching TRBD2 (7 bases). V shed 6 bases and J shed 5 bases, with 16 bases lying between them. The length of the CDR3 is 13 residues. Per the germline V gene, CDR1 is SQVTM and CDR2 is ANQGSEA. CDR3: CSVRAGALETQYF. CDR3 bases: TGCAGCGTGCGCGCGGGGGCTCTTGAGACCCAGTACTTC.

This chain uses TRBV15 with TRBJ2-1, with 12 bases matching TRBD2. The V gene's germline CDR1 is LNHNV and CDR2 YYDKDF (reference sequence). This CDR3 comprises 15 residues. V gave up 0 bases and J gave up 7 bases; unmatched junction bases: 1. DNA of the CDR3: TGTGCCACCAGCAGAGATCTAGCGGGAGGGAATGAGCAGTTCTTC. Its protein product is CATSRDLAGGNEQFF.

This chain links TRBV29-1 with TRBJ2-7; 10 bases map to TRBD1. The germline V gene encodes CDR1 SQVTM and CDR2 ANQGSEA. This CDR3 has 12 amino acids. The ends lost 3 bases at V and 4 bases at J; junction bases unmatched: 0. CDR3 sequence reads: CSVEGQGYEQYF. The CDR3 bases are TGCAGCGTTGAGGGACAGGGGTACGAGCAGTACTTC.

As to this clonotype: A much larger clone differs from this one at a single base, so this may be a read error. The V gene is TRBV2, the J gene TRBJ2-5, with D possibly being TRBD2 (6 bases). CDR3 length: 14 amino acids. Deletions cut 5 bases from V and 7 bases from J, with 17 bases between. Germline values: CDR1 SNHLY, CDR2 FYNNEI. The CDR3 region has the DNA TGTGCCAGCAGTTCGAGACTTGGGGGAGGGACCCAGTACTTC. Its translation: CASSSRLGGGTQYF.

This clonotype was picked up a small number of times. This chain joins TRBV7-8 and TRBJ2-5, with no clear D. The CDR3 contains 13 residues. Per the germline V gene, CDR1 is SGHVS and CDR2 is FQNEAQ. Deletions cut 2 bases from V and 4 bases from J, with 8 bases between. The DNA of the CDR3 is TGTGCCAGCAGCTTATTATTCGCAGAGACCCAGTACTTC. It codes for CASSLLFAETQYF.

The chain uses TRBV20-1 and TRBJ2-3, with D possibly being TRBD1 (6 bases). Trimming stripped 8 bases from V and 4 bases from J, with 16 bases between. Looked up from germline, CDR1 is DFQATT and CDR2 is SNEGSKA (reference sequence). There are 13 residues in the CDR3. CDR3 in amino acids: CSTGRQVSDTQYF. Written as DNA, the CDR3 is TGCAGTACAGGAAGACAGGTTTCAGATACGCAGTATTTT.

The rearrangement uses TRBV28 and TRBJ2-1, with D maybe TRBD2 (6 bases). The V end lost 8 bases, the J end lost 0 bases, and 14 bases lay between the germline ends. The CDR3 is made up of 15 amino acids. The germline V gene encodes CDR1 MDHEN and CDR2 SYDVKM. CDR3 nucleotides: TGTGCCAGCCTGGGGGGTCCGTACTCCTACAATGAGCAGTTCTTC. Protein product: CASLGGPYSYNEQFF.

This clonotype was detected a few times. The chain is built from TRBV6-5 and TRBJ1-1, with 8 positions matching TRBD1. The CDR3 is 13 amino acids. V lost 6 bases and J lost 5; bases outside the gene matches: 5. The germline V gene encodes CDR1 MNHEY and CDR2 SVGAGI. The CDR3 DNA reads TGTGCCAGCAGGCCTACAGGGGGAACTGAAGCTTTCTTT. Translated: CASRPTGGTEAFF.

The V and J genes are TRBV2 and TRBJ2-1; D could derive from TRBD1 or TRBD2 (5 bases each). This CDR3 contains 16 residues. Deletions cut 1 base from V and 6 bases from J, with 16 bases between. Germline V lookup: CDR1 SNHLY, CDR2 FYNNEI. Written as DNA, the CDR3 is TGTGCCAGCAGTGAAGAGGGACGACTCCCACCCAATGAGCAGTTCTTC. Translated, it gives CASSEEGRLPPNEQFF. The full variable domain, completed using reference TRBV2 and TRBJ2-1, is EPEVTQTPSHQVTQMGQEVILRCVPISNHLYFYWYRQILGQKVEFLVSFYNNEISEKSEIFDDQFSVERPDGSNFTLKIRSTKLEDSAMYFCASSEEGRLPPNEQFFGPGTRLTVL.

CDR3 nucleotide sequence: TGCGCCAGGATAAGGGGGGCAGGGGGCTCCTACAATGAGCAGTTCTTC. Encoded protein: CARIRGAGGSYNEQFF. This sequence joins TRBV5-1 and TRBJ2-1; D perhaps matches TRBD1 (7 bases). V was pared by 8 bases and J by 0 bases, with 18 bases between. The germline gives CDR1 SGHRS, CDR2 YFSETQ. CDR3 size: 16 residues.

This clonotype was picked up many times. The V call is TRBV11-2, the J call TRBJ2-5; 8 positions agree with TRBD2. The V gene's germline CDR1 is SGHAT and CDR2 FQNNGV. CDR3 length equals 16 residues. V was pared by 4 bases and J by 1 base, with 8 bases of the junction left unmatched. CDR3 sequence (DNA): TGTGCCAGCAGCTCTGTAGCGGGATTCTCCCAAGAGACCCAGTACTTC. It is translated as CASSSVAGFSQETQYF.

The J gene is TRBJ2-3, the V gene TRBV28; D unresolved. The CDR3 totals 13 residues. Trimming left V 5 bases short and J 2 bases short, with 8 bases between. The V gene's germline CDR1 is MDHEN and CDR2 SYDVKM. CDR3: CASSGSFTDTQYF. The CDR3 nucleotides are TGTGCCAGCAGTGGGTCGTTCACAGATACGCAGTATTTT. The whole variable domain, remainder taken from reference TRBV28 and TRBJ2-3, is DVKVTQSSRYLVKRTGEKVFLECVQDMDHENMFWYRQDPGLGLRLIYFSYDVKMKEKGDIPEGYSVSREKKERFSLILESASTNQTSMYLCASSGSFTDTQYFGPGTRLTVL.

This clonotype was recorded a few times. J is TRBJ1-5 and V is TRBV27; unclear D gene. Germline CDR1 reads MNHEY; CDR2 reads SMNVEV (reference sequence). V was pared by 0 bases and J by 0 bases, with 6 bases between. The CDR3 runs 15 residues. Here the CDR3 DNA reads TGTGCCAGCAGTTTATCCAGCAGTAGCAATCAGCCCCAGCATTTT. The encoded protein is CASSLSSSSNQPQHF.

The sample holds a few counts of this clonotype. The chain combines TRBV2 with TRBJ2-2; TRBD2 might be the D (5 bases). Deletions cut 7 bases from V and 5 bases from J, with 14 bases between. CDR3 size: 14 residues. Germline V lookup: CDR1 SNHLY, CDR2 FYNNEI. CDR3 loop: CASIRDGRTGELFF. The CDR3 DNA sequence: TGTGCCAGCATTCGGGATGGACGGACCGGGGAGCTGTTTTTT.

CDR3 loop: CASKLGTLPTNEKLFF. The CDR3 DNA is TGTGCCAGCAAGTTAGGGACACTTCCAACTAATGAAAAACTGTTTTTT. This chain uses TRBV5-5 with TRBJ1-4; D might be TRBD1 (6 bases). V lost 6 bases, J lost 0 bases, and 15 bases lay in between. CDR1 SGHKS and CDR2 YYEKEE come from the germline V gene (reference sequence). The CDR3 has 16 amino acids. Combining the CDR3 with reference TRBV5-5 and TRBJ1-4 gives the whole variable domain DAGVTQSPTHLIKTRGQQVTLRCSPISGHKSVSWYQQVLGQGPQFIFQYYEKEERGRGNFPDRFSARQFPNYSSELNVNALLLGDSALYLCASKLGTLPTNEKLFFGSGTQLSVL.

This clonotype has at least ten counts. The chain combines TRBV2 with TRBJ2-7; 11 bases are shared with TRBD2. Germline trimming cut 2 bases from V and 2 bases from J; bases unmatched to any gene: 5. CDR3 size: 16 residues. The germline gives CDR1 SNHLY, CDR2 FYNNEI. CDR3 nucleotide sequence: TGTGCCAGCAGTGAATTTGCGGGACTAGCGGCCTACGAGCAGTACTTC. Translating it yields CASSEFAGLAAYEQYF.